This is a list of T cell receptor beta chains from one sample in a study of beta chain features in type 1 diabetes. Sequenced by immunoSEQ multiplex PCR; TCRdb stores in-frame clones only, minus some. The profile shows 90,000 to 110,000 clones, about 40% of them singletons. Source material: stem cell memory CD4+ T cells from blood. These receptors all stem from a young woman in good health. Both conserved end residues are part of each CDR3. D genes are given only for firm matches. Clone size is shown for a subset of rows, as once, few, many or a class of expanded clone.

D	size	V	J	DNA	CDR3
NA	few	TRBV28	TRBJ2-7	TGTGCCAGCAGTCCGCACAGGGGGCCTAGCGGGGAGCAGTACTTC	CASSPHRGPSGEQYF
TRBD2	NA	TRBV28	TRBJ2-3	TGTGCCAGCAGTTTTGATACTAGCGGGGTCGGCACAGATACGCAGTATTTT	CASSFDTSGVGTDTQYF
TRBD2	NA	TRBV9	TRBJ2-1	TGTGCCAGCAGCCTATCCGTTCAGACTAGCGGGCCGAATGAGCAGTTCTTC	CASSLSVQTSGPNEQFF
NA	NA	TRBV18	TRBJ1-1	TGTGCCAGCTCCTTGGTGTACAGAGACATGAACACTGAAGCTTTCTTT	CASSLVYRDMNTEAFF
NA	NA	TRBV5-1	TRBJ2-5	TGCGCCAGCAGCTTAGAGGAGACCCAGTACTTC	CASSLEETQYF
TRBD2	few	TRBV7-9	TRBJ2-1	TGTGCCAGCAGCTTACCGGGACTAGCGGAGGGGGGTGAGCAGTTCTTC	CASSLPGLAEGGEQFF
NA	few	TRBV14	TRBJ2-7	TGTGCCAGCAGCCAACTCGGGGAGCCCTACGAGCAGTACTTC	CASSQLGEPYEQYF
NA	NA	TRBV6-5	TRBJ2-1	TGTGCCAGCAGTCCTAACGACCGAGAGGATGAGCAGTTCTTC	CASSPNDREDEQFF
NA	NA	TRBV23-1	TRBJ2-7	TGCGCCAGCAGTCAAGGGCAGGAAAACTACGAGCAGTACTTC	CASSQGQENYEQYF
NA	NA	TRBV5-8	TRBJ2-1	TGTGCCAGCAGCTTGAAAGCGGGTTCCTACAATGAGCAGTTCTTC	CASSLKAGSYNEQFF
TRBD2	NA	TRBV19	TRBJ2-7	TGTGCCAGTAGTACCCGTCAGCGGGAGGTCCTCTACGAGCAGTACTTC	CASSTRQREVLYEQYF
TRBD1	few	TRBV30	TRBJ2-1	TGTGCCTGGAGTGCGCAGGGGGCGGGAACCTACAATGAGCAGTTCTTC	CAWSAQGAGTYNEQFF
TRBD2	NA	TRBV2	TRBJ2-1	TGTGCCAGCAGCGGACTAGCGGGAGTCTCTGAGCAGTTCTTC	CASSGLAGVSEQFF
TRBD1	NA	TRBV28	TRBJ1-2	TGTGCCAGCAGTCTCGACAGGGGGCTTGGTGGCTACACCTTC	CASSLDRGLGGYTF
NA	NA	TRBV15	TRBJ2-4	TGTGCCACCAGCAGAGAGGGGACACTGAGAGCCAAAAACATTCAGTACTTC	CATSREGTLRAKNIQYF
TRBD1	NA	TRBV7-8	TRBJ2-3	TGTGCCAGCACCCCGACCGGGACAGGGGCCGCAGATACGCAGTATTTT	CASTPTGTGAADTQYF
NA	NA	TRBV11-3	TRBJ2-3	TGTGCCAGCAGCCCCGGTGGGGCCGGTACGCAGTATTTT	CASSPGGAGTQYF
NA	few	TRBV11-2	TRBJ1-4	TGTGCCAGCAGCTTAGTCGTCAGGGGCGAAAAACTGTTTTTT	CASSLVVRGEKLFF